The 22 T cell receptor beta chains below come from one sample, sequenced in a study of blood T cell repertoires in COVID-19. Profiling relied on immunoSEQ multiplex PCR, and the TCRdb table lists in-frame clones only, not all of them. The sample lists 150,000 to 170,000 clones; more than 75% were seen once. Sequenced: peripheral blood. Receptors were obtained from a woman aged 55 to 70 with COVID-19, enrolled during active disease.

The chain joins TRBV6-5 to TRBJ2-7, with 10 bases that match TRBD2. Germline CDR1 MNHEY, CDR2 SVGAGI. The CDR3 has 15 residues. Trimming at V came to 5 bases and at J to 3 bases, leaving 7 bases not matched to a gene. Here the CDR3 reads CASSLRTSGFYEQYF. DNA for the CDR3: TGTGCCAGCAGTCTCAGGACTAGCGGATTCTACGAGCAGTACTTC.

The chain uses TRBV7-6 and TRBJ2-2; a possible D gene is TRBD2 (6 bases). Germline values: CDR1 SGHVS, CDR2 FNYEAQ. This CDR3 has 15 residues. V shed 4 bases and J shed 5 bases, with 14 bases lying between them. The chain's CDR3 is CASSSRQAGTGELFF. The CDR3 region has the DNA TGTGCCAGCAGCTCTCGTCAGGCGGGGACCGGGGAGCTGTTTTTT.

This rearrangement joins TRBV19 to TRBJ2-1, with 8 nucleotides matching TRBD1. Germline assignment: CDR1 LNHDA and CDR2 SQIVND (reference sequence). The CDR3 consists of 16 residues. The junction had 8 bases not matched to a gene; V was cut back by 3 bases and J by 4 bases. The CDR3 spells CASSMAGQGRYNEQFF. As DNA, the CDR3 is TGTGCCAGTAGTATGGCTGGACAGGGTAGGTACAATGAGCAGTTCTTC.

V gene TRBV7-7 combines with J gene TRBJ2-5; possibly TRBD1 for D (6 bases). Germline values: CDR1 SSHAT, CDR2 FNYEAQ (reference sequence). This CDR3 is built from 15 residues. V was shortened by 5 bases and J by 2 bases, with 15 bases between the two germline ends. The CDR3 spells CASSHREGRQETQYF. The CDR3 nucleotides are TGTGCCAGCAGCCACAGGGAAGGACGGCAAGAGACCCAGTACTTC.

This sequence joins TRBV5-8 and TRBJ2-1; 7 bases fit TRBD1. V trimming: 0 bases; J trimming: 7 bases; junction bases outside the gene matches: 7. This CDR3 contains 15 residues. Germline V CDR1 and CDR2: SGHTS, YDEGEE. In nucleotides, the CDR3 is TGTGCCAGCAGCTTGGTAAGGGGGCCTCGGAATGAGCAGTTCTTC. Translating it yields CASSLVRGPRNEQFF.

The chain joins TRBV7-6 to TRBJ1-1, with 8 bases matching TRBD1. Germline V gives CDR1 SGHVS, CDR2 FNYEAQ. The CDR3 consists of 14 residues. Trimming removed 4 bases from V and 0 bases from J; junction bases left unmatched: 1. CDR3 coding DNA: TGTGCCAGCAGCTCAGGGGGCATGAACACTGAAGCTTTCTTT. Translation: CASSSGGMNTEAFF.

The rearrangement uses TRBV3-1 (or the pseudogene TRBV3-2) and TRBJ2-2, with 11 positions matching TRBD2. The V gene's germline CDR1 is LGHDT and CDR2 YNNKEL (reference sequence). This CDR3 is 19 amino acids long. V gave up 0 bases and J gave up 2 bases; unmatched junction bases: 8. DNA for the CDR3: TGTGCCAGCAGCCAAGAGGCGCTAGCGGGAGGCTTAAACACCGGGGAGCTGTTTTTT. Translation gives CASSQEALAGGLNTGELFF.

The chain recombines TRBV9 with TRBJ1-2; no clear D. The length of the CDR3 is 12 residues. The germline V gene has CDR1 SGDLS and CDR2 YYNGEE. The V and J ends lost 4 bases and 5 bases respectively, with 9 bases between them. CDR3 nucleotides: TGTGCCAGCAGCCTACCCCATTATGGCTACACCTTC. It is translated as CASSLPHYGYTF.

This chain connects TRBV3-1 (or the pseudogene TRBV3-2) to TRBJ1-1; perhaps TRBD1 as D (6 bases). The ends were cut back, 4 bases at V and 3 bases at J, with 15 bases in the middle. Germline-derived CDR1 and CDR2 are LGHDT and YNNKEL (reference sequence). The CDR3 has 15 amino acids. The CDR3 reads CASSPNPRGYTEAFF. The CDR3 DNA is TGTGCCAGCAGCCCTAACCCCAGGGGCTACACTGAAGCTTTCTTT.

The chain couples TRBV6-5 to TRBJ2-7; D gene uncertain. Trimming took off 5 bases at V and 4 bases at J, with 9 bases between the two ends. CDR1 and CDR2 from the germline V gene are MNHEY and SVGAGI. The CDR3 runs to 12 residues. The CDR3 sequence: CASSLRGYEQYF. CDR3 coding DNA: TGTGCCAGCAGTCTCAGAGGATACGAGCAGTACTTC.

The V and J genes are TRBV11-2 and TRBJ1-2; no definite D call. Germline values: CDR1 SGHAT, CDR2 FQNNGV. The CDR3 sequence is 13 residues long. Trimming removed 3 bases at V and 2 bases at J, with 7 bases between. CDR3 in DNA: TGTGCCAGCAGCTTCACAGAGAACTATGGCTACACCTTC. Residues: CASSFTENYGYTF.

The chain employs TRBV3-1 (or the pseudogene TRBV3-2) and TRBJ1-6; 7 bases match TRBD1. The junction had 4 bases not matched to a gene; V was cut back by 4 bases and J by 7 bases. Per germline, CDR1 LGHDT and CDR2 YNNKEL (reference sequence). This CDR3 comprises 14 residues. CDR3 DNA: TGTGCCAGCAGCCTCAGGGGGAACAATTCACCCCTCCACTTT. Its translation: CASSLRGNNSPLHF.

For this clone: Other DNA sequences in this specimen translate into the identical CDR3. V usage is TRBV6-5 and J usage is TRBJ1-5, with TRBD1 identical over 7 bases. This CDR3 is 12 amino acids long. Germline V gene sequence: CDR1 MNHEY, CDR2 SVGAGI. The ends lost 8 bases at V and 6 bases at J; junction bases unmatched: 4. The CDR3 nucleotides are TGTGCCAGCCGGACAGGCGGTCAGCCCCAGCATTTT. Residues: CASRTGGQPQHF.

The chain employs TRBV25-1 and TRBJ2-7, with 7 bases fitting TRBD1. V lost 7 bases, J lost 0 bases, and 3 bases stayed unmatched. The CDR3 extends over 13 amino acids. Germline V gives CDR1 MGHDK, CDR2 SYGVNS. Here the CDR3 reads CASTRGSSYEQYF. For the CDR3, the DNA is TGTGCCAGCACCAGGGGGAGCTCCTACGAGCAGTACTTC.

Notes on this clone: One end of the junction is discordant with germline, which a read error may explain. The chain has TRBV6-5 and TRBJ2-7; 7 nucleotides line up with TRBD1. The CDR3 has 14 residues. Germline CDR1 is MNHEY and CDR2 is SVGAGI. Here the CDR3 reads CASSSTGPSHEQYF. CDR3 in DNA: TGTGCCAGCAGTTCGACAGGGCCCTCCCACGAGCAGTACTTC.

The count of this clone is one. The chain couples TRBV14 to TRBJ2-2; no reliable D call. The germline V gene has CDR1 SGHDN and CDR2 FVKESK. V was pared by 2 bases and J by 0 bases, with 7 bases between. CDR3 length equals 15 residues. CDR3 DNA: TGTGCCAGCAGCCAACAAACATCGAACACCGGGGAGCTGTTTTTT. Translating gives CASSQQTSNTGELFF.

The DNA for the CDR3 is TGTGCCAGCTCACCCATGGGTCAGGGTGCCTACGAGCAGTACGTC. Encoded protein: CASSPMGQGAYEQYV. The V and J genes are TRBV18 and TRBJ2-7; tentatively, D is TRBD1 (5 bases). Trimming stripped 3 bases from V and 2 bases from J, with 14 bases between. This CDR3 spans 15 amino acids. CDR1 KGHSH and CDR2 LQKENI come from the germline V gene.

This clone was seen only once. The chain uses TRBV4-2 and TRBJ2-1; 15 bases line up with TRBD2. CDR1 and CDR2 (germline): LGHNA, YNFKEQ. This CDR3 is 19 amino acids long. The ends lost 8 bases at V and 1 base at J; junction bases unmatched: 12. In DNA, the CDR3 is TGTGCCAGCGCAGGCGGACTAGCGGGGGGGCGGGTATCCTACAATGAGCAGTTCTTC. This codes for CASAGGLAGGRVSYNEQFF.

The chain carries TRBV3-1 (or the pseudogene TRBV3-2) and TRBJ2-7; a possible D gene is TRBD2 (6 bases). In germline, CDR1 is LGHDT, CDR2 YNNKEL (reference sequence). The CDR3 contains 15 residues. V lost 6 bases and J lost 2, with 17 bases in between. The CDR3 here is CASRPSGRKTYEQYF. The CDR3 DNA reads as TGTGCCAGCAGACCAAGCGGGCGAAAAACCTACGAGCAGTACTTC.

The chain links TRBV9 to TRBJ2-3; 7 bases match TRBD1. The CDR3 is 15 residues long. The junction had 5 bases not matched to a gene; V was cut back by 3 bases and J by 1 base. Looked up from germline, CDR1 is SGDLS and CDR2 is YYNGEE. CDR3 in amino acids: CASSGRGPRTDTQYF. The CDR3 bases are TGTGCCAGCAGCGGAAGGGGGCCCCGCACAGATACGCAGTATTTT.

V gene TRBV12-3 or TRBV12-4 combines with J gene TRBJ1-4; D possibly corresponds to TRBD1 (6 bases). CDR3 size: 13 residues. Trimming shortened V by 3 bases and J by 8 bases, and 10 bases separated the two germline ends. CDR3 residues: CASSFNRAEKLFF. DNA of the CDR3: TGTGCCAGCAGTTTCAACAGGGCCGAAAAACTGTTTTTT.

J is TRBJ1-6 and V is TRBV2; a possible D gene is TRBD1 (6 bases). V was shortened by 4 bases and J by 15 bases, with 19 bases between the two germline ends. CDR3 size: 14 residues. Germline V gene data show CDR1 as SNHLY and CDR2 as FYNNEI. The CDR3 DNA reads as TGTGCCAGCAGTGCCTTGTCCCCGGGGACAAGCCTCCACTTT. It codes for CASSALSPGTSLHF.